This T cell receptor (beta chain) was identified during a study of blood T cell repertoires in COVID-19. On the study more broadly: The samples span acute and convalescent COVID-19 from the United States, Italy and Spain. Nucleic acid was either cDNA or gDNA, and it came from T cells, B-cell-depleted T cells, or PBMCs.

The V segment lost 4 bases and the J segment 5 bases; nucleotides outside the gene matches: 11. The CDR3 sequence is 15 residues long. CDR1 and CDR2 from the germline V gene are SGHRS and YFSETQ. Source study methods: Amplification with reference gene primers provided the estimates of nucleated cell counts. This table comes from immunoSEQ multiplex PCR, and its TCRdb copy is limited to in-frame clones, with some not included. V and J calls and clone size are as listed in that table; D and trimming were resolved from the DNA. The table includes about 310,000 clones, 85% to 90% detected once. Participants' own reports of clinical history determined their cohort assignment.

The rearrangement uses TRBV5-1 and TRBJ1-1, with TRBD1 identical over 7 bases. The clonotype originates from a woman aged 18-30 years with acute COVID-19. Input material: PBMCs or T cells enriched from blood (not recorded which). This chain's CDR3 is CASSLRTGLWTEAFF. CDR3 DNA sequence: TGCGCCAGCAGCCTACGGACAGGCCTTTGGACTGAAGCTTTCTTT.